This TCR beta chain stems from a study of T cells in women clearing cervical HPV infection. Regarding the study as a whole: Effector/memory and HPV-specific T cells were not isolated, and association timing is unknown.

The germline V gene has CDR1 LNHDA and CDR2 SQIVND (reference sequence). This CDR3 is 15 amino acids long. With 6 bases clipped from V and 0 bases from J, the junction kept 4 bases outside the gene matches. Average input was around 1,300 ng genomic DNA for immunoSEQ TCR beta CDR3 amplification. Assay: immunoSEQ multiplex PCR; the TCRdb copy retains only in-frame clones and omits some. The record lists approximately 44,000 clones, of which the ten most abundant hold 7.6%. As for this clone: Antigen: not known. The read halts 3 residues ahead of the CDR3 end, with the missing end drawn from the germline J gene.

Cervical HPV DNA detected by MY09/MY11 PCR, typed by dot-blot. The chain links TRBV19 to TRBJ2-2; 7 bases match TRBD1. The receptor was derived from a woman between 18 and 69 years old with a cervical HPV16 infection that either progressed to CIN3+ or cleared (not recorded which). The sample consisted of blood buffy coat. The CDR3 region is CASRLGQTNTGELFF. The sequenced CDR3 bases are TGTGCCAGTAGGCTGGGACAGACGAACACCGGGGAG.